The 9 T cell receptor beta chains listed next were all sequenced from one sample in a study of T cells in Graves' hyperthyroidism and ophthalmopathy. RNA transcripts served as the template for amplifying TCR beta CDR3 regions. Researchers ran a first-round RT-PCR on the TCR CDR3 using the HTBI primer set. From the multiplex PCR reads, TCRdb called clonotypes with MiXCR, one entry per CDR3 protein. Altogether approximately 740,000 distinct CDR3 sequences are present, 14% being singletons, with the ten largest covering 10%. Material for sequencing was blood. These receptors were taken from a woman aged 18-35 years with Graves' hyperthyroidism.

The CDR3: CACRVHGYTF. CDR3 coding DNA: TGTGCCTGCAGGGTGCATGGCTACACCTTC. V usage is TRBV30 and J usage is TRBJ1-2; maybe TRBD1 (5 bases). CDR3 size: 10 residues. In germline, CDR1 is GTSNPN, CDR2 SVGIG (reference sequence). Trimming removed 6 bases at V and 6 bases at J, with 8 bases between.

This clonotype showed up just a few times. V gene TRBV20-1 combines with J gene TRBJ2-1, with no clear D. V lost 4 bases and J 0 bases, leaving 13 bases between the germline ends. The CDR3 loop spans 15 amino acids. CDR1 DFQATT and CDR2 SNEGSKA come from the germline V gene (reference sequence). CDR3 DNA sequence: TGCAGTGCTAACGGCCCAGAGAGCTCCTACAATGAGCAGTTCTTC. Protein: CSANGPESSYNEQFF.

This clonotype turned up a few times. CDR3: CATSVDRPYNEQFF. In DNA, the CDR3 is TGTGCCACCAGTGTCGACAGGCCGTACAATGAGCAGTTCTTC. The chain recombines TRBV24-1 with TRBJ2-1, with a tentative D call TRBD1 (6 bases). Trimming stripped 5 bases from V and 4 bases from J, with 11 bases between. This CDR3 comprises 14 residues. Germline-derived CDR1 and CDR2 are KGHDR and SFDVKD.

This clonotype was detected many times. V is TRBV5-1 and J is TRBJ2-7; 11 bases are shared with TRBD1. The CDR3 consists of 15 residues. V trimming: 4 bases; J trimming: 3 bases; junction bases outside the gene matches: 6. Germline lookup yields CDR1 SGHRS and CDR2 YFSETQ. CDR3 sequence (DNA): TGCGCCAGCAGCCCTTGGACAGGGGGCTTCTACGAGCAGTACTTC. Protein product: CASSPWTGGFYEQYF.

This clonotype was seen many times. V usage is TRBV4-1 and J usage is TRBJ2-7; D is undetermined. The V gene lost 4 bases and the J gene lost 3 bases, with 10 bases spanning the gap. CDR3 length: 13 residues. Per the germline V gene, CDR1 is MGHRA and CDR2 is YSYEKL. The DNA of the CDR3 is TGCGCCAGCAGCCTGCCTGGGCACTACGAGCAGTACTTC. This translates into CASSLPGHYEQYF.

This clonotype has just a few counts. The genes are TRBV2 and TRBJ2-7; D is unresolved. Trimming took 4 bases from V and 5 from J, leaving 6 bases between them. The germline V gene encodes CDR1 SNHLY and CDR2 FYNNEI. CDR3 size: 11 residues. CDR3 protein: CASSAANEQYF. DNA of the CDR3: TGTGCCAGCAGTGCTGCGAACGAGCAGTACTTC. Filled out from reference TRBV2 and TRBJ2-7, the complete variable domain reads EPEVTQTPSHQVTQMGQEVILRCVPISNHLYFYWYRQILGQKVEFLVSFYNNEISEKSEIFDDQFSVERPDGSNFTLKIRSTKLEDSAMYFCASSAANEQYFGPGTRLTVT.

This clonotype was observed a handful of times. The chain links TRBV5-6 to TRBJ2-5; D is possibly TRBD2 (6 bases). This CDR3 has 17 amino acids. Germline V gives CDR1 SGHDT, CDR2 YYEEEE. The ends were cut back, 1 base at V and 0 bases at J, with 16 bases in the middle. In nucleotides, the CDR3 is TGTGCCAGCAGCTTGATAAGGTCGGGAGCGTACCAAGAGACCCAGTACTTC. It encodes CASSLIRSGAYQETQYF.

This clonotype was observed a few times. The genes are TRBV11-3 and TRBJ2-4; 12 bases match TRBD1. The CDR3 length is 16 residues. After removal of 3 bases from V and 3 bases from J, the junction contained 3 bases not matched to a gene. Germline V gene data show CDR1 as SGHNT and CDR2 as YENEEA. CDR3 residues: CASSLGTGGHKNIQYF. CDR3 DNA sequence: TGTGCCAGCAGCTTGGGGACAGGGGGCCACAAAAACATTCAGTACTTC.

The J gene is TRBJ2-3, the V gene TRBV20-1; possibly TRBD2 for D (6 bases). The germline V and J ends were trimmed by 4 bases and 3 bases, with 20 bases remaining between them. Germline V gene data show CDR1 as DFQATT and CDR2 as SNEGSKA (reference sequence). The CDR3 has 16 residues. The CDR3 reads CSATSEEAGGTDTQYF. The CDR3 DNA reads TGCAGTGCTACCTCGGAGGAAGCGGGTGGGACAGATACGCAGTATTTT.